This TCR beta chain stems from a study of Ad26.COV2.S vaccination and SARS-CoV-2 variants. Germline CDR1 is LNHDA and CDR2 is SQIVND (reference sequence). This CDR3 spans 15 amino acids. V trimming: 3 bases; J trimming: 1 base; junction bases outside the gene matches: 6. Only in-frame clones appear in the TCRdb table, and some are missing; sequencing was by immunoSEQ multiplex PCR. The sample shows 440,000 or so clones, about 92% of them seen only once. Treatment in this sample: about 20 received Ad26.COV2.S at low or high dose, single or two shots; 5 received placebo; per-sample allocation not given. The samples date from day 63 after the first vaccine or placebo injection. Immunization relied on an Ad26 vector, which expressed Wuhan-strain SARS-CoV-2 spike.

The rearrangement uses TRBV19 and TRBJ2-7; 7 positions agree with TRBD2. Specimen: peripheral blood, collected in a trial of Ad26.COV2.S vaccine versus placebo. The sequence was collected from a person between 18 and 60 years old who received the Ad26.COV2.S COVID-19 vaccine or a placebo. CDR3 coding DNA: TGTGCCAGTAGTATTTCGGGAGGTGGGTCCTACGAGCAGTACTTC. Residues: CASSISGGGSYEQYF.